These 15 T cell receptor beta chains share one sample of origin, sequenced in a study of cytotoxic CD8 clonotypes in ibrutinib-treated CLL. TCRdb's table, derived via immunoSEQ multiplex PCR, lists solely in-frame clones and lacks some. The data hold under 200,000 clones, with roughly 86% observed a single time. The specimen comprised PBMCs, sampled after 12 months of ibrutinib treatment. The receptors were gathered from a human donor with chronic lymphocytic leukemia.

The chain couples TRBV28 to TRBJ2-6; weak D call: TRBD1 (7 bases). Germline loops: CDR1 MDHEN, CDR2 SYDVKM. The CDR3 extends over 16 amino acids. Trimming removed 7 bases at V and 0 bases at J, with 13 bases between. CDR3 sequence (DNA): TGTGCCAGCACGGAGGGGGCATTCTCTGGGGCCAACGTCCTGACTTTC. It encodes CASTEGAFSGANVLTF.

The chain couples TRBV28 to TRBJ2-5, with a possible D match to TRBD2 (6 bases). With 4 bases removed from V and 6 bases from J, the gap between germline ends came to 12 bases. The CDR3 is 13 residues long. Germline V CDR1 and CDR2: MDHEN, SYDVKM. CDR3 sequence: CASSSGVSQTQYF. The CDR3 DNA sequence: TGTGCCAGCAGTTCGGGGGTGTCACAGACCCAGTACTTC.

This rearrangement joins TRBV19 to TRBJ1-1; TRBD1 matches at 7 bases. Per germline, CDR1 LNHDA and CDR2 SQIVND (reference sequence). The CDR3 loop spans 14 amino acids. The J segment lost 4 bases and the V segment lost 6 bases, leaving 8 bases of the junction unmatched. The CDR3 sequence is CASSLNRGSTEAFF. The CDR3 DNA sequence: TGTGCCAGTAGCCTTAACAGGGGTAGCACTGAAGCTTTCTTT.

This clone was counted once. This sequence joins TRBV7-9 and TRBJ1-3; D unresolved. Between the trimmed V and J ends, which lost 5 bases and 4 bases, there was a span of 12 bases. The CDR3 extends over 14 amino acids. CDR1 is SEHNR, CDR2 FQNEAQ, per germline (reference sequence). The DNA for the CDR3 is TGTGCCAGCAGCAACCCCGCCTCGGGAAACACCATATATTTT. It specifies CASSNPASGNTIYF.

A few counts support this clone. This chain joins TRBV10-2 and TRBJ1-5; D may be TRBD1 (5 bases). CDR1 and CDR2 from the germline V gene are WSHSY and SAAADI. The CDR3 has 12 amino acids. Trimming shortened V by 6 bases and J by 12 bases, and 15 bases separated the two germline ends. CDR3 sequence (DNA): TGCGCCAGCAGGGGCCCTTTGGGACTCCAGCATTTT. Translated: CASRGPLGLQHF.

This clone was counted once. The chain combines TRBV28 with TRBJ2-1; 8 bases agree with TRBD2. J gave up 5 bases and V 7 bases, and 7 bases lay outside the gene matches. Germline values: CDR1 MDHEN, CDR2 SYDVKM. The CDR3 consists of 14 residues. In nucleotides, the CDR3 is TGTGCCAGCACCGTCCCGGGACTAGACAATGAGCAGTTCTTC. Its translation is CASTVPGLDNEQFF.

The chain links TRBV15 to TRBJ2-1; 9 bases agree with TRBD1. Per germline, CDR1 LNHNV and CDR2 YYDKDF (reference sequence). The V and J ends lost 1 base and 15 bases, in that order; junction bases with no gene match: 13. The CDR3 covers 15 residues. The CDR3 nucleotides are TGTGCCACCAGCAGAGTGGACGTAAGGGACAGGGTGTTGTTCTTC. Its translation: CATSRVDVRDRVLFF.

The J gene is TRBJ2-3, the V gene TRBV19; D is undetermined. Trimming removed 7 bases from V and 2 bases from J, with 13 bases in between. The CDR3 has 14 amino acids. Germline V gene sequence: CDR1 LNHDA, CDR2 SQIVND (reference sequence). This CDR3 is CASKLTVNTDTQYF. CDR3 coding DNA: TGTGCCAGTAAATTGACGGTCAACACAGATACGCAGTATTTT.

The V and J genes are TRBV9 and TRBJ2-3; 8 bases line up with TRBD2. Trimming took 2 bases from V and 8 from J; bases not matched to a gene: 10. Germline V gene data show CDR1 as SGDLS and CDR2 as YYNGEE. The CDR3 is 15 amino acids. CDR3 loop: CASSVGPGGQSTQYF. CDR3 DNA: TGTGCCAGCAGCGTGGGTCCGGGGGGGCAATCTACGCAGTATTTT.

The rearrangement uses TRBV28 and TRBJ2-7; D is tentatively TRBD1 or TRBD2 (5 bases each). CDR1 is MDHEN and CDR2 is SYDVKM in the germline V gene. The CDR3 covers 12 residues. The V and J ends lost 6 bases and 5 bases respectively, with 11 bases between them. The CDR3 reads CASSQRGNEQYF. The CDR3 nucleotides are TGTGCCAGCAGCCAGAGGGGAAACGAGCAGTACTTC.

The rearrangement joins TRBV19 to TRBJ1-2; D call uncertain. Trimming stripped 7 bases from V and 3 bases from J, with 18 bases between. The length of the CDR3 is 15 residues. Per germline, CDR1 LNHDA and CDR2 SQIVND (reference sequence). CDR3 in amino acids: CASMRTHLTDYGYTF. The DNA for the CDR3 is TGTGCCAGTATGAGGACCCACCTCACCGACTATGGCTACACCTTC.

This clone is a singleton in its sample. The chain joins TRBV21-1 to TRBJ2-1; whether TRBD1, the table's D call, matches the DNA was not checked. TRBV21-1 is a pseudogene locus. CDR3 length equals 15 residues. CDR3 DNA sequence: TGTGCCAGCAGCAACTCCGGGACAGTGGATACTGAGCAGTTCTTC. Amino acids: CASSNSGTVDTEQFF.

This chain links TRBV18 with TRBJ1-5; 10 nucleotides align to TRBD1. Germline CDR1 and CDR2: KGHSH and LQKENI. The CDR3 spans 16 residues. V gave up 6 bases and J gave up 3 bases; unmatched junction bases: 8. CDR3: CASSRRDRGPNQPQHF. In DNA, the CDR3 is TGTGCCAGCTCCCGGCGCGACAGGGGGCCCAATCAGCCCCAGCATTTT.

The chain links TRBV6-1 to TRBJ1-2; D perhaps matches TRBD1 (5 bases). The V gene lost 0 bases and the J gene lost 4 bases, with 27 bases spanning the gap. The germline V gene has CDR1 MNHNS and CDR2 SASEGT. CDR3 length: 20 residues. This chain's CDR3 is CASSEALPYGQAPSLYGYTF. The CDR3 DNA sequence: TGTGCCAGCAGTGAAGCGCTTCCGTACGGACAAGCTCCGTCCCTCTATGGCTACACCTTC.

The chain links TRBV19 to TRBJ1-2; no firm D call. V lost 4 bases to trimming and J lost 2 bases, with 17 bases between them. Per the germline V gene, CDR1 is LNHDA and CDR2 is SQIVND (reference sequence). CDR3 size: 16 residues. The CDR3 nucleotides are TGTGCCAGTAGTAACCGGGCCCTTACCCCAAACTATGGCTACACCTTC. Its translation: CASSNRALTPNYGYTF.